Each of the 27 T cell receptor beta chains below was sequenced from the same sample in a study of blood T cell repertoires in COVID-19. Only in-frame clones appear in the TCRdb table, and some are missing; sequencing was by immunoSEQ multiplex PCR. The sample contains 150,000 to 200,000 clones, 80% to 90% of which appear only once. Sequenced material: peripheral blood. The receptors were sampled from a young man who had recovered from COVID-19.

This clone was recorded once. CDR3 bases: TGCGCCAGCAGGCGACAGGGACCCAGGGAAGCTTTCTTT. Amino acid sequence: CASRRQGPREAFF. This chain uses TRBV4-3 with TRBJ1-1; 7 bases agree with TRBD1. The CDR3 spans 13 residues. Germline CDR1 and CDR2: LGHNA and YSLEER. After removal of 6 bases from V and 8 bases from J, the junction contained 9 bases not matched to a gene.

This clone has a single count. The J gene is TRBJ1-4, the V gene TRBV11-2, with D uncertain. The CDR3 totals 13 residues. Deletions cut 0 bases from V and 8 bases from J, with 7 bases between. Germline lookup yields CDR1 SGHAT and CDR2 FQNNGV. The CDR3 DNA reads as TGTGCCAGCAGCTTAGAATATTTCGAAAAACTGTTTTTT. Protein: CASSLEYFEKLFF. Complete variable domain (other parts from reference TRBV11-2 and TRBJ1-4): EAGVAQSPRYKIIEKRQSVAFWCNPISGHATLYWYQQILGQGPKLLIQFQNNGVVDDSQLPKDRFSAERLKGVDSTLKIQPAKLEDSAVYLCASSLEYFEKLFFGSGTQLSVL.

This clone has only a few counts. This chain links TRBV2 with TRBJ1-4, with D unresolved. The CDR3 loop spans 14 amino acids. Trimming removed 4 bases at V and 8 bases at J, with 14 bases between. Germline loops: CDR1 SNHLY, CDR2 FYNNEI. The CDR3 coding sequence is TGTGCCAGCAGTGGGGCCTACGTCGAGGAAAAACTGTTTTTT. Translated, it gives CASSGAYVEEKLFF.

The V call is TRBV6-1, the J call TRBJ2-6; 8 bases are a match to TRBD1. CDR3 length: 15 residues. Germline trimming cut 5 bases from V and 1 base from J; bases unmatched to any gene: 1. CDR1 is MNHNS and CDR2 is SASEGT in the germline V gene. The CDR3 nucleotides read TGTGCCAGCAGTCGGACAGGGTCTGGGGCCAACGTCCTGACTTTC. This translates into CASSRTGSGANVLTF.

CDR3 sequence: CASSYTSRGPNTEAFF. The CDR3 nucleotides read TGTGCCAGCAGTTACACCTCCAGGGGGCCGAACACTGAAGCTTTCTTT. The chain has TRBV6-5 and TRBJ1-1; 8 nucleotides line up with TRBD1. CDR3 size: 16 residues. After removal of 2 bases from V and 1 base from J, the junction contained 6 bases not matched to a gene. Germline CDR1 reads MNHEY; CDR2 reads SVGAGI.

J is TRBJ2-5 and V is TRBV7-2; D uncertain. V lost 2 bases and J lost 2, with 9 bases in between. This CDR3 has 14 residues. Germline-derived CDR1 and CDR2 are SGHTA and FQGNSA. CDR3 DNA: TGTGCCAGCAGCTTACTTGGCCCTCAAGAGACCCAGTACTTC. Its translation is CASSLLGPQETQYF.

The genes are TRBV19 and TRBJ2-3; TRBD2 is a possible D gene (6 bases). CDR3 length equals 14 residues. CDR1 LNHDA and CDR2 SQIVND come from the germline V gene (reference sequence). The V end was cut by 7 bases, the J end by 5 bases, with 16 bases between. The CDR3 sequence is CASNRRGSGDTQYF. The CDR3 DNA follows: TGTGCCAGTAACAGGAGGGGTTCAGGAGATACGCAGTATTTT.

For the CDR3, the DNA is TGTGCCAGCAGCAGAGGGGGCGTTGAGCCCCAGCATTTT. Translation: CASSRGGVEPQHF. The rearrangement links TRBV7-9 to TRBJ1-5; TRBD1 matches 7 bases. CDR1 is SEHNR, CDR2 FQNEAQ, per germline (reference sequence). This CDR3 comprises 13 residues. Trimming removed 5 bases from V and 8 bases from J; junction bases left unmatched: 6. Combining the CDR3 with reference TRBV7-9 and TRBJ1-5 gives the whole variable domain DTGVSQNPRHKITKRGQNVTFRCDPISEHNRLYWYRQTLGQGPEFLTYFQNEAQLEKSRLLSDRFSAERPKGSFSTLEIQRTEQGDSAMYLCASSRGGVEPQHFGDGTRLSIL.

The J gene is TRBJ2-2, the V gene TRBV6-5; 8 nucleotides align to TRBD2. The CDR3 consists of 15 residues. Per germline, CDR1 MNHEY and CDR2 SVGAGI. J gave up 3 bases and V 6 bases, and 6 bases lay outside the gene matches. CDR3 sequence reads: CASSRSGSYTGELFF. In nucleotides, the CDR3 is TGTGCCAGCAGCCGGAGCGGGAGCTACACCGGGGAGCTGTTTTTT.

The sample holds a few counts of this clone. This sequence joins TRBV19 and TRBJ1-4; a weak D match, TRBD1 (5 bases). CDR1 is LNHDA, CDR2 SQIVND, per germline (reference sequence). V was pared by 4 bases and J by 5 bases, with 14 bases between. The CDR3 contains 15 residues. This CDR3 reads CASSTWMEGNEKLFF. The CDR3 nucleotides are TGTGCCAGTAGTACCTGGATGGAGGGGAATGAAAAACTGTTTTTT.

The gene calls are TRBV5-1 and TRBJ2-7; D is uncertain. The CDR3 is made up of 17 amino acids. Trimming took off 0 bases at V and 3 bases at J, with 19 bases between the two ends. The germline gives CDR1 SGHRS, CDR2 YFSETQ. The CDR3 reads CASSLDFSAYPLYEQYF. The DNA for the CDR3 is TGCGCCAGCAGCTTGGATTTCAGCGCCTATCCCCTCTACGAGCAGTACTTC.

The chain joins TRBV25-1 to TRBJ2-6, with D possibly TRBD2 on 6 matching bases. Germline assignment: CDR1 MGHDK and CDR2 SYGVNS. Trimming shortened V by 6 bases and J by 2 bases, and 17 bases separated the two germline ends. CDR3 length equals 17 residues. DNA of the CDR3: TGTGCCAGCAGCCCCATCAGGCGGGGTACTGGGGCCAACGTCCTGACTTTC. Translated: CASSPIRRGTGANVLTF.

V gene TRBV5-4 combines with J gene TRBJ2-5, with D tentatively TRBD2 (6 bases). Germline values: CDR1 SGHNT, CDR2 YYREEE (reference sequence). The CDR3 sequence is 13 residues long. Trimming shortened V by 10 bases and J by 1 base, and 14 bases separated the two germline ends. CDR3 loop: CAYAGQLQETQYF. The CDR3 nucleotides are TGTGCCTACGCGGGGCAGCTCCAAGAGACCCAGTACTTC. Based on the CDR3 plus reference TRBV5-4 and TRBJ2-5, the full variable domain is ETGVTQSPTHLIKTRGQQVTLRCSSQSGHNTVSWYQQALGQGPQFIFQYYREEENGRGNFPPRFSGLQFPNYSSELNVNALELDDSALYLCAYAGQLQETQYFGPGTRLLVL.

The chain joins TRBV28 to TRBJ1-1; tentative D call: TRBD1 (5 bases). The CDR3 runs 13 residues. Trimming pared 3 bases from V and 1 base from J, leaving 6 bases between. Looked up from germline, CDR1 is MDHEN and CDR2 is SYDVKM. In nucleotides, the CDR3 is TGTGCCAGCAGTTTTCAGGGGAACACTGAAGCTTTCTTT. Translating gives CASSFQGNTEAFF.

The rearrangement joins TRBV28 to TRBJ1-5, with 12 bases lining up with TRBD1. The CDR3 extends over 15 amino acids. J gave up 7 bases and V 3 bases, and 4 bases lay outside the gene matches. Germline CDR1 MDHEN, CDR2 SYDVKM. For the CDR3, the DNA is TGTGCCAGCAGTTTCGGGACAGGGGGCTTGCAGCCCCAGCATTTT. Protein sequence: CASSFGTGGLQPQHF.

CDR3 residues: CASSFRGPEEAFF. The CDR3 bases are TGTGCCAGCAGCTTTAGGGGTCCCGAAGAAGCTTTCTTT. The chain couples TRBV13 to TRBJ1-1; tentative D call: TRBD1 (5 bases). The CDR3 loop spans 13 amino acids. V was pared by 3 bases and J by 8 bases, with 13 bases between. The V gene's germline CDR1 is PRHDT and CDR2 FYEKMQ (reference sequence).

CDR3 sequence reads: CASSGGQGSNYGYTF. The CDR3 nucleotides are TGTGCCAGCTCGGGGGGACAGGGCTCTAACTATGGCTACACCTTC. The chain combines TRBV18 with TRBJ1-2, with TRBD1 matching 9 bases. The V and J ends lost 6 bases and 0 bases, in that order; junction bases with no gene match: 5. The CDR3 runs to 15 residues. The germline CDR1 and CDR2 sequences are KGHSH and LQKENI. The full variable domain, rest sourced from reference TRBV18 and TRBJ1-2, is NAGVMQNPRHLVRRRGQEARLRCSPMKGHSHVYWYRQLPEEGLKFMVYLQKENIIDESGMPKERFSAEFPKEGPSILRIQQVVRGDSAAYFCASSGGQGSNYGYTFGSGTRLTVV.

The chain carries TRBV5-6 and TRBJ2-3; no reliable D call. Germline V gene lookup returns CDR1 SGHDT and CDR2 YYEEEE. The CDR3 extends over 15 amino acids. With 5 bases removed from V and 0 bases from J, the gap between germline ends came to 13 bases. CDR3 nucleotide sequence: TGTGCCAGCAGGCTCTCGGGTTATAGCACAGATACGCAGTATTTT. Translation: CASRLSGYSTDTQYF. The full variable domain, completed using reference TRBV5-6 and TRBJ2-3, is DAGVTQSPTHLIKTRGQQVTLRCSPKSGHDTVSWYQQALGQGPQFIFQYYEEEERQRGNFPDRFSGHQFPNYSSELNVNALLLGDSALYLCASRLSGYSTDTQYFGPGTRLTVL.

This clone has more than one count but fewer than ten. The rearrangement uses TRBV10-3 and TRBJ2-1, with 7 bases identical to TRBD2. V gave up 4 bases and J gave up 0 bases; unmatched junction bases: 0. CDR1 is ENHRY and CDR2 is SYGVKD in the germline V gene. This CDR3 is 14 amino acids long. Written as DNA, the CDR3 is TGTGCCATCAGTGGACTAGCCTCCTACAATGAGCAGTTCTTC. Protein product: CAISGLASYNEQFF.

The V and J genes are TRBV4-3 and TRBJ2-5; perhaps TRBD1 as D (5 bases). The germline V and J ends were trimmed by 0 bases and 2 bases, with 16 bases remaining between them. This CDR3 region has 17 residues. Germline lookup yields CDR1 LGHNA and CDR2 YSLEER. The CDR3 DNA is TGCGCCAGCAGCCAAGATCTCGGACACGTAAAACAAGAGACCCAGTACTTC. It is translated as CASSQDLGHVKQETQYF.

V and J are TRBV5-6 and TRBJ1-6; 7 bases line up with TRBD1. Germline V lookup: CDR1 SGHDT, CDR2 YYEEEE. J lost 10 bases, V lost 6 bases, and 16 bases had no gene match. The CDR3 runs to 16 residues. The CDR3 DNA follows: TGTGCCAGCACCCTAAAGGGGGCGGTTTTGAGGTCACCCCTCCACTTT. It specifies CASTLKGAVLRSPLHF.

This sequence joins TRBV10-3 and TRBJ1-2; possibly TRBD1 for D (6 bases). Germline V gene data show CDR1 as ENHRY and CDR2 as SYGVKD. V was shortened by 7 bases and J by 8 bases, with 23 bases between the two germline ends. This CDR3 spans 15 amino acids. As DNA, the CDR3 is TGTGCCATCAACGCCTGGGGGCAGGTGGCCGGGGGCTACACCTTC. This encodes CAINAWGQVAGGYTF.

The genes are TRBV6-6 and TRBJ1-2; D is possibly TRBD1 (5 bases). This CDR3 comprises 14 residues. Germline CDR1 is MNHNY and CDR2 is SVGAGI (reference sequence). Deletions cut 5 bases from V and 6 bases from J, with 16 bases between. In DNA, the CDR3 is TGTGCCAGCAGTCCGCGTCAGGGATCCCATGGCTACACCTTC. Translation gives CASSPRQGSHGYTF.

This chain links TRBV9 with TRBJ1-1; TRBD1 matches 7 bases. V lost 0 bases, J lost 5 bases, and 4 bases stayed unmatched. Germline CDR1 is SGDLS and CDR2 is YYNGEE. The CDR3 contains 14 residues. This CDR3 reads CASSVEQGKTEAFF. The CDR3 DNA reads TGTGCCAGCAGCGTAGAACAGGGGAAAACTGAAGCTTTCTTT.

J is TRBJ2-2 and V is TRBV19, with 10 nucleotides matching TRBD1. Looked up from germline, CDR1 is LNHDA and CDR2 is SQIVND (reference sequence). Losses at the gene ends were 5 bases for V and 4 bases for J; bases not matched to a gene: 7. The CDR3 runs 16 residues. The CDR3 sequence is CASSPGTGVITGELFF. For the CDR3, the DNA is TGTGCCAGTAGTCCAGGGACAGGGGTTATCACCGGGGAGCTGTTTTTT.

The rearrangement links TRBV4-3 to TRBJ2-7; perhaps TRBD1 as D (5 bases). This CDR3 region has 16 residues. V dropped 0 bases and J dropped 4 bases, with 16 bases sitting between them. Germline V gene lookup returns CDR1 LGHNA and CDR2 YSLEER. The CDR3: CASSQDTRGPPYEQYF. The CDR3 DNA reads TGCGCCAGCAGCCAAGATACAAGGGGCCCCCCATACGAGCAGTACTTC.

V and J are TRBV9 and TRBJ1-5, with unresolved D. The CDR3 extends over 13 amino acids. Germline CDR1 SGDLS, CDR2 YYNGEE. V was clipped by 3 bases and J by 7 bases, with 11 bases between them. Here the CDR3 reads CASSEDGWQPQHF. The CDR3 DNA reads TGTGCCAGCAGCGAAGACGGGTGGCAGCCCCAGCATTTT.